These 11 T cell receptor beta chains share one sample of origin, sequenced in a study of cytomegalovirus exposure and HLA in healthy donors (dated by TCRdb to 2015 to 2018). Library prep was done by the immunoSEQ multiplex PCR assay. A mixture of 60 forward primers for TCR Vbeta segments and 13 reverse primers for TCR Jbeta segments was used in the multiplex PCR. TCRdb holds this immuneACCESS table with in-frame rearrangements only. Some clones are missing; in checked studies, unresolved V genes explain under half, and the rest has no known cause. Within this sample are about 150,000 clones, with 55% to 70% of them counted one time only. The ten top clones hold roughly 3.1% of the sample. The sequencing sample was made of PBMCs. The receptor source for this set is a woman in her thirties in good health and CMV-seropositive.

This clone came up once. The chain joins TRBV11-2 to TRBJ1-1; 7 bases align to TRBD1. This CDR3 contains 11 residues. The junction had 0 bases not matched to a gene; V was cut back by 5 bases and J by 6 bases. Looked up from germline, CDR1 is SGHAT and CDR2 is FQNNGV. CDR3 in DNA: TGTGCCAGCAGCCAGGGGGCTGAAGCTTTCTTT. Amino acids: CASSQGAEAFF.

This clone appeared a few times. This chain joins TRBV6-5 and TRBJ1-3, with 12 positions matching TRBD1. Per germline, CDR1 MNHEY and CDR2 SVGAGI. The V and J ends lost 0 bases and 4 bases, in that order; junction bases with no gene match: 1. The CDR3 contains 16 residues. CDR3 DNA: TGTGCCAGCAGTTACTCCGGGACAGGGGGCGGAAACACCATATATTTT. This sequence encodes CASSYSGTGGGNTIYF.

The chain joins TRBV10-3 to TRBJ1-4; D is ambiguous. V was clipped by 0 bases and J by 7 bases, with 12 bases between them. The CDR3 is made up of 15 amino acids. The germline gives CDR1 ENHRY, CDR2 SYGVKD. The CDR3, as DNA: TGTGCCATCAGTGAGTCTAGGAGGGCGGCTGAAAAACTGTTTTTT. Translating it yields CAISESRRAAEKLFF.

This clone was detected only a few times. The gene calls are TRBV7-9 and TRBJ1-2; a possible D gene is TRBD1 (6 bases). Trimming cost V 5 bases and J 7 bases, with 14 bases left between them. The CDR3 sequence is 13 residues long. In germline, CDR1 is SEHNR, CDR2 FQNEAQ (reference sequence). CDR3 in DNA: TGTGCCAGCAGCACAGGGAATGGTGGTGGCTACACCTTC. This codes for CASSTGNGGGYTF.

The rearrangement uses TRBV13 and TRBJ2-5; 7 bases line up with TRBD2. The closer fit of TRBJ2-7 to the DNA end suggests the J call may be wrong. CDR3 length: 15 amino acids. Germline V lookup: CDR1 PRHDT, CDR2 FYEKMQ (reference sequence). The CDR3 bases are TGTGCCAGCAGCTTAGCGCTAGCGGCGTCCTACGAGCAGTACTTC. It encodes CASSLALAASYEQYF.

This clone came up a few times. V usage is TRBV2 and J usage is TRBJ2-5; TRBD2 agrees at 7 bases. V shed 11 bases and J 5 bases; nucleotides not matched to a gene: 14. This CDR3 spans 14 amino acids. Germline CDR1 is SNHLY and CDR2 is FYNNEI. The CDR3 spells CAGGTTSVGETQYF. Written as DNA, the CDR3 is TGTGCCGGAGGGACTACCTCTGTTGGCGAGACCCAGTACTTC.

The V call is TRBV7-6, the J call TRBJ2-5; D perhaps matches TRBD1 (6 bases). The CDR3 is 16 amino acids. Germline V gives CDR1 SGHVS, CDR2 FNYEAQ. Trimming took 2 bases from V and 5 from J, leaving 18 bases between them. CDR3 coding DNA: TGTGCCAGCAGCTTAAACCAGGGGTTAAGTGCGGAGACCCAGTACTTC. It encodes CASSLNQGLSAETQYF.

The chain employs TRBV2 and TRBJ2-5; TRBD1 matches at 9 bases. This CDR3 is 13 amino acids long. After removal of 8 bases from V and 4 bases from J, the junction contained 5 bases not matched to a gene. Germline V gives CDR1 SNHLY, CDR2 FYNNEI. CDR3 coding DNA: TGTGCCAGCCACCGGGACAGGGTAGAGACCCAGTACTTC. It translates to CASHRDRVETQYF.

The gene calls are TRBV30 and TRBJ1-2; D is ambiguous. This CDR3 has 16 amino acids. The V end lost 5 bases, the J end lost 4 bases, and 23 bases lay between the germline ends. Germline CDR1 GTSNPN, CDR2 SVGIG (reference sequence). CDR3 sequence (DNA): TGTGCCTGGTTTCCCTGGCCCACCCCTGACATCTATGGCTACACCTTC. It is translated as CAWFPWPTPDIYGYTF.

The J gene is TRBJ1-5, the V gene TRBV5-1, with 7 positions matching TRBD1. Germline V gives CDR1 SGHRS, CDR2 YFSETQ. The CDR3 spans 15 residues. V trimming: 4 bases; J trimming: 5 bases; junction bases outside the gene matches: 9. The CDR3 is CASSTSGTVDQPQHF. CDR3 nucleotides: TGCGCCAGCAGCACTTCCGGGACAGTAGATCAGCCCCAGCATTTT.

CDR3 sequence: CASSLVGAMDTEAFF. CDR3 in DNA: TGTGCCAGCAGCTTGGTGGGGGCTATGGACACTGAAGCTTTCTTT. This chain links TRBV5-6 with TRBJ1-1; TRBD1 might be the D (6 bases). Trimming removed 0 bases at V and 3 bases at J, with 12 bases between. Germline V gene data show CDR1 as SGHDT and CDR2 as YYEEEE. The CDR3 covers 15 residues.